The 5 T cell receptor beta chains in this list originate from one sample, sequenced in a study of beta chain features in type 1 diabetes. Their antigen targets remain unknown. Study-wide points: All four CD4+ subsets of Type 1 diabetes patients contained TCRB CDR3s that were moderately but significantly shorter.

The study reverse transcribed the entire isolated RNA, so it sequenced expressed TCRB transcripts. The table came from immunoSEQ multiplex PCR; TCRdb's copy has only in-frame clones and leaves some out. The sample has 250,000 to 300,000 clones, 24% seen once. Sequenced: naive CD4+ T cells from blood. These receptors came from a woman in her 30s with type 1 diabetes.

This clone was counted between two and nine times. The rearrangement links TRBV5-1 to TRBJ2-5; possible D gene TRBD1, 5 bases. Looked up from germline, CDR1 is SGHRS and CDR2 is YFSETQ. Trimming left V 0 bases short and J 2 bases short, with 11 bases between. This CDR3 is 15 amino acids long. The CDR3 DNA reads TGCGCCAGCAGCTTGGCCGGACACTCGCAAGAGACCCAGTACTTC. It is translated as CASSLAGHSQETQYF.

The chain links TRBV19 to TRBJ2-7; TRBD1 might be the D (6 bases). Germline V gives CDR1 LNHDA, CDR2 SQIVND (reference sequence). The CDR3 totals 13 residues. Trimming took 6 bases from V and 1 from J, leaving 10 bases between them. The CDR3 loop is CASRGQRSYEQYF. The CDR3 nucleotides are TGTGCCAGTAGGGGACAAAGGTCCTACGAGCAGTACTTC.

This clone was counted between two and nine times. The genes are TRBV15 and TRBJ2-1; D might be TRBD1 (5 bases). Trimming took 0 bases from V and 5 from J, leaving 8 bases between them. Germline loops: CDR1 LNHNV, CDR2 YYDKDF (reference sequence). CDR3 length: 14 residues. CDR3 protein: CATSRDWGHNEQFF. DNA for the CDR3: TGTGCCACCAGCAGAGATTGGGGCCACAATGAGCAGTTCTTC. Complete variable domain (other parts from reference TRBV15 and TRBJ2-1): DAMVIQNPRYQVTQFGKPVTLSCSQTLNHNVMYWYQQKSSQAPKLLFHYYDKDFNNEADTPDNFQSRRPNTSFCFLDIRSPGLGDTAMYLCATSRDWGHNEQFFGPGTRLTVL.

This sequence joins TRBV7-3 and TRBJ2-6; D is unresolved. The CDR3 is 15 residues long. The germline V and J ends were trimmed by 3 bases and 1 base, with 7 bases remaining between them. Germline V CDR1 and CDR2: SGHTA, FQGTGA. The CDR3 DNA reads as TGTGCCAGCAGCTTCGCAGGATCTGGGGCCAACGTCCTGACTTTC. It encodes CASSFAGSGANVLTF. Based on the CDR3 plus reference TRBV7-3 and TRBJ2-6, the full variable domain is GAGVSQTPSNKVTEKGKYVELRCDPISGHTALYWYRQSLGQGPEFLIYFQGTGAADDSGLPNDRFFAVRPEGSVSTLKIQRTERGDSAVYLCASSFAGSGANVLTFGAGSRLTVL.

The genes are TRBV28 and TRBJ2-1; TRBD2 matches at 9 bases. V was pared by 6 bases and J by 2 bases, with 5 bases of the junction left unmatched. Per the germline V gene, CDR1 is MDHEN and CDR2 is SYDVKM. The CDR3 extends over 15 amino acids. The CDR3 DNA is TGTGCCAGCAGGGAGACTAGCGGACCCTACAATGAGCAGTTCTTC. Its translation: CASRETSGPYNEQFF.